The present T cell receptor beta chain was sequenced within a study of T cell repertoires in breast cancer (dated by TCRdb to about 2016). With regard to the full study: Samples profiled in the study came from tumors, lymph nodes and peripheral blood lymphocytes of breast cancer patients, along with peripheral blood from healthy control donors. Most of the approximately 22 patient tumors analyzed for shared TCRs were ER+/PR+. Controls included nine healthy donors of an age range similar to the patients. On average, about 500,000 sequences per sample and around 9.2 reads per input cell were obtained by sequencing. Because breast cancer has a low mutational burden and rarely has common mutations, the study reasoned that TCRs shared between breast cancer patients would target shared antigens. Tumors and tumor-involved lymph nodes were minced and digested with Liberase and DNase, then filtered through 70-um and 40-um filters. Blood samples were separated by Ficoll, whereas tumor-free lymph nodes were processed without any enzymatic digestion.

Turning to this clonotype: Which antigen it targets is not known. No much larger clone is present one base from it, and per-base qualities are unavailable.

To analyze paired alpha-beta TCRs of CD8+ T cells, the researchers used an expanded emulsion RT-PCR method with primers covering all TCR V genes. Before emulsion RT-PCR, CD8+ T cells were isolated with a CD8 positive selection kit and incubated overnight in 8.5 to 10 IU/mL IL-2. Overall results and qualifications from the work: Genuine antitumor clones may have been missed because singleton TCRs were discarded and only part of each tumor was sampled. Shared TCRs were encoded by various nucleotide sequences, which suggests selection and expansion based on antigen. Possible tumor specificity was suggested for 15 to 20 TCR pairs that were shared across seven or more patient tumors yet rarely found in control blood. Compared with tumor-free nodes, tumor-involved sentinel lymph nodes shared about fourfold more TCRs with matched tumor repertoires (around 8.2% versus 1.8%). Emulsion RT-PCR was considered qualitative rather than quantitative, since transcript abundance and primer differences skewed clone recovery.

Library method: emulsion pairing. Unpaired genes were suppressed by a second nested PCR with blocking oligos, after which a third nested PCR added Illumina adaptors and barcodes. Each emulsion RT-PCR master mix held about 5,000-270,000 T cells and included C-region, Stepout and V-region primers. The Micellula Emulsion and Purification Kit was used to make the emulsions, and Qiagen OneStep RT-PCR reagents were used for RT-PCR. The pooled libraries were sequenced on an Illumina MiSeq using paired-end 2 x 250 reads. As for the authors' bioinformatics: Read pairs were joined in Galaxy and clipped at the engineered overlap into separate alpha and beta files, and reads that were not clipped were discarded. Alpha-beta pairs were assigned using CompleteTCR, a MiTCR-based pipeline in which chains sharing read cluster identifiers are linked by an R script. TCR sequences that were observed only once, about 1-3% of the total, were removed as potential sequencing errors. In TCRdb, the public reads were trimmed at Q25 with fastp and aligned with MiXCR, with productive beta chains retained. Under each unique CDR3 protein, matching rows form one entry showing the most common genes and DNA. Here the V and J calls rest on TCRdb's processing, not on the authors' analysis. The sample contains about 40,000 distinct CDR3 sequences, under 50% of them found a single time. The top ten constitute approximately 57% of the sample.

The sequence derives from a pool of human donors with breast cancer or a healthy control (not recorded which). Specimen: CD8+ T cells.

The CDR3 loop reads CASSPLGREYEQYF. The DNA sequence is TGTGCCAGCTCACCATTAGGCAGGGAATACGAGCAGTACTTC. Rearrangement joined TRBV18 to TRBJ2-7, with TRBD1 as a weak D call on 5 bases. CDR1 and CDR2, per the germline V gene, are KGHSH and LQKENI. V gives up 2 bases and J gives up 4 bases, and the segment between their germline ends measures 12 bases. Spanning cysteine to phenylalanine, the CDR3 consists of 14 amino acids. Kept here is only the CDR3 DNA, which spans 42 bases and is read in frame from base 1. Supplemented by the reference TRBV18 and TRBJ2-7 proteins around the CDR3, the complete variable domain is NAGVMQNPRHLVRRRGQEARLRCSPMKGHSHVYWYRQLPEEGLKFMVYLQKENIIDESGMPKERFSAEFPKEGPSILRIQQVVRGDSAAYFCASSPLGREYEQYFGPGTRLTVT.